This T cell receptor beta chain was documented in a study of blood T cell repertoires in COVID-19. Across the study: Spain, Italy and the United States supplied samples that represented acute and convalescent COVID-19. In each case, the material was cDNA or gDNA derived from T cells, B-cell-depleted T cells, or PBMCs.

This CDR3 comprises 20 residues. Trimming at V came to 5 bases and at J to 1 base, leaving 16 bases not matched to a gene. Germline lookup yields CDR1 SGHVS and CDR2 FQNEAQ. Under the authors' procedure: Reference gene primer amplification gave estimated nucleated cell counts. TCRdb's copy holds only in-frame clones and misses some; the assay was immunoSEQ multiplex PCR. That table gives V, J and clone size, and the DNA gave D and trimming. The sample yields about 170,000 clones, 70% to 85% seen once. The V gene is TRBV7-8, the J gene TRBJ2-3, with TRBD2 identical over 12 bases. The sample was peripheral blood. The receptor was isolated from a woman of 80 years or more with acute or convalescent COVID-19. DNA for the CDR3: TGTGCCAGCAGCCTTCCGGGACTAGCGGGCCCCGCGGAACGCACAGATACGCAGTATTTT. It encodes CASSLPGLAGPAERTDTQYF.